The 31 T cell receptor beta chains below were found in one sample sequenced in a study of CD8 T cells in Susac syndrome. The authors reverse transcribed roughly 0.5 to 1 ug RNA with random hexamers. TCRdb reanalysed the immunoSEQ multiplex PCR reads using MiXCR and keeps one entry per CDR3 protein. Found here are about 140,000 distinct CDR3 sequences, about 94% of them singletons; the top ten hold over 0.25%. The sample consisted of CD8+ T cells from PBMCs. Receptor source: a human donor in good health.

This rearrangement joins TRBV7-9 to TRBJ2-1, with D possibly called TRBD1 or TRBD2 (7 bases each). The CDR3 sequence is 14 residues long. The V end was cut by 9 bases, the J end by 2 bases, with 14 bases between. CDR1 and CDR2 from the germline V gene are SEHNR and FQNEAQ (reference sequence). This CDR3 reads CARPGGDTYNEQFF. The CDR3 DNA sequence: TGTGCCAGACCAGGGGGGGATACCTACAATGAGCAGTTCTTC.

The chain uses TRBV4-2 and TRBJ2-5; weak D call: TRBD2 (5 bases). Germline-derived CDR1 and CDR2 are LGHNA and YNFKEQ. The V end lost 0 bases, the J end lost 4 bases, and 9 bases lay between the germline ends. This CDR3 region has 14 residues. The CDR3 bases are TGTGCCAGCAGCCAAGAACTAGGCGTAGAGACCCAGTACTTC. Translation gives CASSQELGVETQYF.

The chain employs TRBV29-1 and TRBJ2-7; D may match TRBD1 or TRBD2 (5 bases each). This CDR3 contains 12 residues. The V end was cut by 5 bases, the J end by 3 bases, with 11 bases between. CDR1 and CDR2 (germline): SQVTM, ANQGSEA. In nucleotides, the CDR3 is TGCAGCGTTAAGGGACGCCTCTACGAGCAGTACTTC. Residues: CSVKGRLYEQYF.

The rearrangement uses TRBV9 and TRBJ2-1; D is undetermined. Deletions cut 4 bases from V and 8 bases from J, with 7 bases between. This CDR3 is built from 11 residues. The V gene's germline CDR1 is SGDLS and CDR2 YYNGEE. The CDR3 coding sequence is TGTGCCAGCAGCCAGCTACATGAGCAGTTCTTC. Protein sequence: CASSQLHEQFF.

The V call is TRBV27, the J call TRBJ2-1, with D perhaps TRBD2 (6 bases). Germline CDR1 MNHEY, CDR2 SMNVEV (reference sequence). The CDR3 loop spans 13 amino acids. The V and J ends lost 5 bases and 9 bases respectively, with 14 bases between them. The CDR3 loop is CASSGGLLAEQFF. As DNA, the CDR3 is TGTGCCAGCAGTGGGGGACTGCTCGCTGAGCAGTTCTTC.

The gene calls are TRBV20-1 and TRBJ2-7, with D possibly being TRBD2 (5 bases). The CDR3 has 13 amino acids. Trimming cost V 6 bases and J 2 bases, with 14 bases left between them. Germline V gene lookup returns CDR1 DFQATT and CDR2 SNEGSKA (reference sequence). CDR3 bases: TGCAGTGCCCCCACCCGGGGAACCTACGAGCAGTACTTC. It translates to CSAPTRGTYEQYF.

A few counts support this clonotype. This chain connects TRBV28 to TRBJ2-3; no clear D gene. V was shortened by 5 bases and J by 4 bases, with 7 bases between the two germline ends. From germline, CDR1 is MDHEN and CDR2 SYDVKM. This CDR3 spans 12 amino acids. The CDR3 region is CASSPLSDTQYF. CDR3 nucleotide sequence: TGTGCCAGCAGTCCGCTATCAGATACGCAGTATTTT.

The gene calls are TRBV6-2 or TRBV6-3 and TRBJ2-7; D is possibly TRBD2 (6 bases). This CDR3 spans 14 amino acids. Trimming stripped 5 bases from V and 0 bases from J, with 11 bases between. CDR1 is MNHEY and CDR2 is SVGEGT in the germline V gene. CDR3: CASSTGLFSYEQYF. The DNA for the CDR3 is TGTGCCAGCAGTACGGGACTGTTCTCCTACGAGCAGTACTTC.

The chain employs TRBV28 and TRBJ2-3; D may be TRBD1 (6 bases). The CDR3 spans 17 residues. Looked up from germline, CDR1 is MDHEN and CDR2 is SYDVKM. V shed 4 bases and J shed 4 bases, with 21 bases lying between them. CDR3 in amino acids: CASSSTGAEHPADTQYF. The CDR3 nucleotides read TGTGCCAGCAGTTCGACAGGAGCTGAGCACCCCGCAGATACGCAGTATTTT.

V is TRBV13 and J is TRBJ2-7, with TRBD1 matching 8 bases. From germline, CDR1 is PRHDT and CDR2 FYEKMQ (reference sequence). Germline trimming cut 1 base from V and 7 bases from J; bases unmatched to any gene: 6. The CDR3 covers 14 residues. The CDR3 spells CASSLVRGLGEQYF. Written as DNA, the CDR3 is TGTGCCAGCAGCTTAGTCAGGGGGCTGGGAGAGCAGTACTTC.

The gene calls are TRBV4-3 and TRBJ1-2; D not resolved. Trimming took 3 bases from V and 2 from J, leaving 19 bases between them. Looked up from germline, CDR1 is LGHNA and CDR2 is YSLEER. The CDR3 contains 17 residues. The CDR3 sequence is CASSQEPPDSGNYGYTF. In DNA form, the CDR3 reads TGCGCCAGCAGCCAGGAACCTCCGGACTCCGGGAACTATGGCTACACCTTC.

The genes are TRBV27 and TRBJ2-1, with 9 nucleotides matching TRBD2. Germline loops: CDR1 MNHEY, CDR2 SMNVEV (reference sequence). The CDR3 sequence is 16 residues long. Trimming cost V 8 bases and J 0 bases; bases outside gene matches: 8. Here the CDR3 reads CASGAASGTSYNEQFF. The CDR3 DNA reads TGTGCCAGCGGCGCCGCTAGCGGGACCTCCTACAATGAGCAGTTCTTC.

As DNA, the CDR3 is TGTGCCAGCAGTTCCAACACAGGGGTGAATGAGCAGTTCTTC. Amino acids: CASSSNTGVNEQFF. The J gene is TRBJ2-1, the V gene TRBV27; 7 bases align to TRBD1. Germline values: CDR1 MNHEY, CDR2 SMNVEV (reference sequence). The CDR3 is made up of 14 amino acids. After removal of 4 bases from V and 7 bases from J, the junction contained 7 bases not matched to a gene.

The chain carries TRBV27 and TRBJ2-1; perhaps D is TRBD1 or TRBD2 (7 bases each). Between the trimmed V and J ends, which lost 7 bases and 8 bases, there was a span of 21 bases. CDR3 length: 15 amino acids. Germline V gene data show CDR1 as MNHEY and CDR2 as SMNVEV (reference sequence). CDR3 bases: TGTGCCAGCACTTCCGGCAGGGGGGGATTGGATGAGCAGTTCTTC. Protein product: CASTSGRGGLDEQFF.

The chain links TRBV6-2 or TRBV6-3 to TRBJ2-1, with a weak D call TRBD2 (5 bases). This CDR3 has 15 residues. Trimming removed 5 bases from V and 1 base from J, with 12 bases in between. Germline CDR1 MNHEY, CDR2 SVGEGT. CDR3 bases: TGTGCCAGCAGTCGGTCGAGAGGGTCCTACAATGAGCAGTTCTTC. Residues: CASSRSRGSYNEQFF.

The gene calls are TRBV20-1 and TRBJ2-7, with TRBD2 matching 7 bases. Germline CDR1 and CDR2: DFQATT and SNEGSKA (reference sequence). There are 13 residues in the CDR3. With V trimmed by 0 bases and J by 5 bases, 4 bases remained unmatched. The CDR3 region is CSARDPAGDEQYF. Written as DNA, the CDR3 is TGCAGTGCTAGAGATCCGGCGGGAGACGAGCAGTACTTC.

The V gene is TRBV20-1, the J gene TRBJ2-5, with D unresolved. Trimming took 5 bases from V and 5 from J, leaving 6 bases between them. The CDR3 sequence is 10 residues long. Germline V gene lookup returns CDR1 DFQATT and CDR2 SNEGSKA (reference sequence). The CDR3 reads CSASGETQYF. The CDR3 region has the DNA TGCAGTGCTTCCGGGGAGACCCAGTACTTC.

The chain combines TRBV5-1 with TRBJ2-3; maybe TRBD2 (7 bases). The CDR3 contains 16 residues. The V end was cut by 7 bases, the J end by 4 bases, with 22 bases between. Germline CDR1 SGHRS, CDR2 YFSETQ. CDR3: CASSPLRGEGADTQYF. DNA for the CDR3: TGCGCCAGCTCGCCTTTACGAGGGGAGGGGGCAGATACGCAGTATTTT.

The chain recombines TRBV30 with TRBJ2-3; TRBD2 agrees at 7 bases. Germline V lookup: CDR1 GTSNPN, CDR2 SVGIG (reference sequence). J was trimmed by 0 bases and V by 0 bases; bases with no gene match: 12. CDR3 length: 18 residues. The DNA for the CDR3 is TGTGCCTGGAGTGTACTTCCGGTAGCGGGCAGGAGCACAGATACGCAGTATTTT. Residues: CAWSVLPVAGRSTDTQYF.

This clonotype came up once. CDR3 coding DNA: TGTGCCTGGAGACGGGACAGGGATTCCCCCGGGGAGCTGTTTTTT. Translating it yields CAWRRDRDSPGELFF. The gene calls are TRBV30 and TRBJ2-2, with 9 bases identical to TRBD1. CDR1 and CDR2 (germline): GTSNPN, SVGIG (reference sequence). The V and J ends lost 3 bases and 6 bases, in that order; junction bases with no gene match: 8. There are 15 residues in the CDR3.

The V call is TRBV6-2 or TRBV6-3, the J call TRBJ1-1; TRBD1 matches at 9 bases. V lost 4 bases to trimming and J lost 1 base; unmatched junction nucleotides: 1. The germline V gene encodes CDR1 MNHEY and CDR2 SVGEGT. This CDR3 spans 14 amino acids. The CDR3 DNA sequence: TGTGCCAGCAGTTGGACAGGGGCGAACACTGAAGCTTTCTTT. Translating gives CASSWTGANTEAFF.

The genes are TRBV2 and TRBJ2-6, with unresolved D. The CDR3 is 16 amino acids. V lost 6 bases, J lost 0 bases, and 12 bases lay in between. Per germline, CDR1 SNHLY and CDR2 FYNNEI. In nucleotides, the CDR3 is TGTGCCAGCAGCCCTGGACCGGTCTCTGGGGCCAACGTCCTGACTTTC. Translation gives CASSPGPVSGANVLTF.

The J gene is TRBJ2-1, the V gene TRBV6-2 or TRBV6-3, with 10 bases matching TRBD2. This CDR3 is 16 amino acids long. Germline loops: CDR1 MNHEY, CDR2 SVGEGT. V trimming: 3 bases; J trimming: 5 bases; junction bases outside the gene matches: 7. The CDR3 region has the DNA TGTGCCAGCAGTTATTCCCTAGCGGGAGTGAACAATGAGCAGTTCTTC. Amino acid sequence: CASSYSLAGVNNEQFF.

The chain links TRBV9 to TRBJ1-2; 8 positions match TRBD1. Germline V gene sequence: CDR1 SGDLS, CDR2 YYNGEE. The V segment lost 4 bases and the J segment 8 bases; nucleotides outside the gene matches: 7. The CDR3 runs 13 residues. CDR3 DNA sequence: TGTGCCAGCAGCCCCGGACAGGGCCGGGGCTACACCTTC. It codes for CASSPGQGRGYTF.

This clonotype occurred once. The chain is built from TRBV23-1 and TRBJ2-1; D is perhaps TRBD1 (6 bases). TRBV23-1 is known as an ORF, though its function is uncertain. The CDR3 has 16 amino acids. Trimming pared 2 bases from V and 6 bases from J, leaving 17 bases between. The DNA for the CDR3 is TGCGCCAGCAGTCAAGGGACAAGTTGGTGGCGCAATGAGCAGTTCTTC. Translated, it gives CASSQGTSWWRNEQFF.

The chain has TRBV7-9 and TRBJ2-7; TRBD2 might be the D (6 bases). The V end was cut by 1 base, the J end by 3 bases, with 13 bases between. The germline gives CDR1 SEHNR, CDR2 FQNEAQ (reference sequence). The CDR3 totals 15 residues. The CDR3 spells CASSLVGGNLYEQYF. The CDR3 DNA reads TGTGCCAGCAGCTTAGTGGGGGGAAACCTCTACGAGCAGTACTTC.

The sample holds one count of this clonotype. The rearrangement joins TRBV7-8 to TRBJ2-7; no clear D. Germline values: CDR1 SGHVS, CDR2 FQNEAQ. V lost 5 bases and J 4 bases, leaving 12 bases between the germline ends. The CDR3 spans 13 residues. The CDR3 DNA sequence: TGTGCCAGCAGCCTTACGACCCTATACGAGCAGTACTTC. Translation gives CASSLTTLYEQYF.

V and J are TRBV5-1 and TRBJ2-7, with TRBD2 matching 8 bases. With V trimmed by 5 bases and J by 5 bases, 6 bases remained unmatched. This CDR3 region has 13 residues. The germline gives CDR1 SGHRS, CDR2 YFSETQ. CDR3 DNA: TGCGCCAGCAGTCGAGCGGGAGTCAACGAGCAGTACTTC. Protein sequence: CASSRAGVNEQYF.

The chain carries TRBV27 and TRBJ2-7, with 7 bases aligning to TRBD1. V was pared by 6 bases and J by 3 bases, with 5 bases of the junction left unmatched. The length of the CDR3 is 13 residues. CDR1 is MNHEY and CDR2 is SMNVEV in the germline V gene (reference sequence). The CDR3 bases are TGTGCCAGCAGCCCAGGGGGAGTCTACGAGCAGTACTTC. It specifies CASSPGGVYEQYF.

V and J are TRBV7-6 and TRBJ2-7; 7 bases map to TRBD1. In germline, CDR1 is SGHVS, CDR2 FNYEAQ. V lost 0 bases, J lost 3 bases, and 5 bases stayed unmatched. The CDR3 extends over 15 amino acids. CDR3 nucleotides: TGTGCCAGCAGCTTAGCGTGGGGACAGAACTACGAGCAGTACTTC. Residues: CASSLAWGQNYEQYF.

J is TRBJ2-5 and V is TRBV20-1; TRBD2 matches at 15 bases. CDR1 DFQATT and CDR2 SNEGSKA come from the germline V gene (reference sequence). With 0 bases clipped from V and 5 bases from J, the junction kept 10 bases outside the gene matches. The CDR3 is 18 residues long. The DNA for the CDR3 is TGCAGTGCTAGAGATGGACTAGCGGGAGGGTACAGGGGGGAGACCCAGTACTTC. Protein sequence: CSARDGLAGGYRGETQYF.